This TCR beta chain was recovered during a study of PD-1 blockade in classical Hodgkin lymphoma. The study's findings and limits: Lower baseline TCR diversity marked trial partial responders and progressors. According to reports, newly diagnosed patients had lower baseline TCR diversity than healthy donors, and relapsed/refractory patients had lower baseline TCR diversity still. The CD4+ diversity rise by C4D1 was clearest in complete responders.

Relapses following autologous stem cell transplantation were seen in all patients, with brentuximab vedotin exposure varying. Per the germline V gene, CDR1 is SGHVS and CDR2 is FNYEAQ. With 5 bases removed from V and 0 bases from J, the gap between germline ends came to 1 base. The CDR3 is 11 amino acids. The table came from immunoSEQ multiplex PCR; TCRdb's copy has only in-frame clones and leaves some out. The table has about 43,000 clones, 65% to 85% seen once. About this clone: Its antigen is not known.

The chain combines TRBV7-6 with TRBJ2-5; D remains ambiguous. This receptor was obtained from a human donor with classical Hodgkin lymphoma. Sequenced material: peripheral blood mononuclear cells (PBMCs), taken before the second cycle of nivolumab. The CDR3 nucleotides are TGTGCCAGCAGCAACCAAGAGACCCAGTACTTC. Translating it yields CASSNQETQYF.